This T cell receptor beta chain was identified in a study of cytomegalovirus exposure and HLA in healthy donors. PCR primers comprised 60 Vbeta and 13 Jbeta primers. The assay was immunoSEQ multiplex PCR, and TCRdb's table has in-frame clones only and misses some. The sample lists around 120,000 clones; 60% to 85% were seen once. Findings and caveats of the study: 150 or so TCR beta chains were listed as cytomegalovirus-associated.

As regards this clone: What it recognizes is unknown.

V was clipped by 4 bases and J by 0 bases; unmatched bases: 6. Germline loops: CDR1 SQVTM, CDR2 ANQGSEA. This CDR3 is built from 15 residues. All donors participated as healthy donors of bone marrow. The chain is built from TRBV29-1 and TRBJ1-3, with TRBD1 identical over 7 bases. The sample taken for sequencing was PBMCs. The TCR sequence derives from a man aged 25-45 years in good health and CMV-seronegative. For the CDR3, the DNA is TGCAGCGTTGCAGAGGGGGCTTACTCTGGAAACACCATATATTTT. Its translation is CSVAEGAYSGNTIYF. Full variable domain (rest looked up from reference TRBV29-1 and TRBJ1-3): SAVISQKPSRDICQRGTSLTIQCQVDSQVTMMFWYRQQPGQSLTLIATANQGSEATYESGFVIDKFPISRPNLTFSTLTVSNMSPEDSSIYLCSVAEGAYSGNTIYFGEGSWLTVV.